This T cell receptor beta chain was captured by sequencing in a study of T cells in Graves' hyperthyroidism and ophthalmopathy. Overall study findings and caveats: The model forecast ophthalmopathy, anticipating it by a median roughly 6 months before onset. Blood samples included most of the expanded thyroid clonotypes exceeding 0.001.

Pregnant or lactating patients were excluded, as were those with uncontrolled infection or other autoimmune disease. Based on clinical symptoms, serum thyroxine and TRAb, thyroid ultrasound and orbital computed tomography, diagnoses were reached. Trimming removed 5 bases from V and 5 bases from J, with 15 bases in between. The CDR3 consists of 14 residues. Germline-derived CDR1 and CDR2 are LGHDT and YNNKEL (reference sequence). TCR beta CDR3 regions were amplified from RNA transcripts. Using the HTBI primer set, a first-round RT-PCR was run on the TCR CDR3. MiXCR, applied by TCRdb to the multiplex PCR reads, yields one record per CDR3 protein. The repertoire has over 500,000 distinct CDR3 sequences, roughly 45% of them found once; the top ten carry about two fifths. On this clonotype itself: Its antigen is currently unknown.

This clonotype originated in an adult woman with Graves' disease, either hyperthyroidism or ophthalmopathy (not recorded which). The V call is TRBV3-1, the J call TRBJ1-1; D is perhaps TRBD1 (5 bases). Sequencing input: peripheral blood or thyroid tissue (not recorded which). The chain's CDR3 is CASSNSGAPTEAFF. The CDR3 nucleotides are TGTGCCAGCAGCAACTCCGGGGCCCCAACTGAAGCTTTCTTT.